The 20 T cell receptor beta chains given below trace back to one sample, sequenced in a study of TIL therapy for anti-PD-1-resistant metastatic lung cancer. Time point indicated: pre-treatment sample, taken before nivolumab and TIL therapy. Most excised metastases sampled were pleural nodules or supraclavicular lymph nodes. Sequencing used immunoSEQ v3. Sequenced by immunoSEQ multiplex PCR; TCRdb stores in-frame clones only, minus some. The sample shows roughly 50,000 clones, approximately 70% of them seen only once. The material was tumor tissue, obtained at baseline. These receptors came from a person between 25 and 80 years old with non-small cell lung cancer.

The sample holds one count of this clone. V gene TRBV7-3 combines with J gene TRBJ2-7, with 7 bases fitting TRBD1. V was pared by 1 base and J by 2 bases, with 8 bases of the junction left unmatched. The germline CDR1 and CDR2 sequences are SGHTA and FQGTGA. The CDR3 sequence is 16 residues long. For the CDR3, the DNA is TGTGCCAGCAGCTTAAACCCCAGGACAGGAACCTACGAGCAGTACTTC. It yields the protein CASSLNPRTGTYEQYF.

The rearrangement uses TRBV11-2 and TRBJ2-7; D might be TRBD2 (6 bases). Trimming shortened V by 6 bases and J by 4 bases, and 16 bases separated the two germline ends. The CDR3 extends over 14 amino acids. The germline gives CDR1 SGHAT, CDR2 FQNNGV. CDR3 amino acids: CASSTHGGVYEQYF. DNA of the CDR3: TGTGCCAGCAGTACCCATGGCGGGGTGTACGAGCAGTACTTC. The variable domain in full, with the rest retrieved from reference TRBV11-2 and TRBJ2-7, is EAGVAQSPRYKIIEKRQSVAFWCNPISGHATLYWYQQILGQGPKLLIQFQNNGVVDDSQLPKDRFSAERLKGVDSTLKIQPAKLEDSAVYLCASSTHGGVYEQYFGPGTRLTVT.

The chain's CDR3 is CASSRQFKYNEQFF. The CDR3 nucleotides are TGTGCCAGCAGCCGACAGTTTAAGTACAATGAGCAGTTCTTC. V gene TRBV7-2 combines with J gene TRBJ2-1, with a tentative D call TRBD1 (5 bases). Trimming pared 5 bases from V and 4 bases from J, leaving 12 bases between. Germline V CDR1 and CDR2: SGHTA, FQGNSA. The length of the CDR3 is 14 residues.

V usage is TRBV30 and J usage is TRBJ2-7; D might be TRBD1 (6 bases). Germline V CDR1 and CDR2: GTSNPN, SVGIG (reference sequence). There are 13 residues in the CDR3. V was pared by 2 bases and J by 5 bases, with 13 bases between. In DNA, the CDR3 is TGTGCCTGGAGTTCACAGGGTCCCCACGAGCAGTACTTC. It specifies CAWSSQGPHEQYF.

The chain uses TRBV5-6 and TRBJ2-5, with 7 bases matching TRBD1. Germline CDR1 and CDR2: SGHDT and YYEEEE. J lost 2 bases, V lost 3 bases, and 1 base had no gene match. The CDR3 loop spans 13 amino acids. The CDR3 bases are TGTGCCAGCAGCTCGACAGGGCAAGAGACCCAGTACTTC. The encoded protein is CASSSTGQETQYF.

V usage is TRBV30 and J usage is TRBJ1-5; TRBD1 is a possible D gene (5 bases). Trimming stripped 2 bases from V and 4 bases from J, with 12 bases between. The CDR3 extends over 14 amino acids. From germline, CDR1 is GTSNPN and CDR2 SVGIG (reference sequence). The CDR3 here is CAWSRPGGNQPQHF. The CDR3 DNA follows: TGTGCCTGGAGTCGTCCCGGGGGGAATCAGCCCCAGCATTTT. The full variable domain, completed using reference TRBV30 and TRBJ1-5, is SQTIHQWPATLVQPVGSPLSLECTVEGTSNPNLYWYRQAAGRGLQLLFYSVGIGQISSEVPQNLSASRPQDRQFILSSKKLLLSDSGFYLCAWSRPGGNQPQHFGDGTRLSIL.

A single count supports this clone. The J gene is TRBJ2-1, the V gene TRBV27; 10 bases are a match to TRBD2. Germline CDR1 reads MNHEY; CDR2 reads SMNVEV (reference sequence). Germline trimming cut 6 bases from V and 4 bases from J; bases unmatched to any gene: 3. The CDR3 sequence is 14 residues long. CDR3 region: CASSGLAAYNEQFF. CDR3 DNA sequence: TGTGCCAGCAGCGGACTAGCGGCATACAATGAGCAGTTCTTC.

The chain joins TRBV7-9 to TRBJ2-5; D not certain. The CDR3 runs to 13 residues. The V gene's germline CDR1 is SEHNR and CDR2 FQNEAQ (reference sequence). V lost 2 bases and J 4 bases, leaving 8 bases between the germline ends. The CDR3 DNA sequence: TGTGCCAGCAGCTTACGCGGTTCAGAGACCCAGTACTTC. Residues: CASSLRGSETQYF.

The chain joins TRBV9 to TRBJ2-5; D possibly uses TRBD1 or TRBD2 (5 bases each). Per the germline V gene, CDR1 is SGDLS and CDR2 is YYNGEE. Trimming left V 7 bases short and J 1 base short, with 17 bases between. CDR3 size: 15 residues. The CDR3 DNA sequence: TGTGCCAGCGGCCGGGACGGGCCCATCCAAGAGACCCAGTACTTC. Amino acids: CASGRDGPIQETQYF.

The CDR3 DNA follows: TGTGCCATCAGTAGGACAGGGAAAGCTAATGAAAAACTGTTTTTT. This encodes CAISRTGKANEKLFF. The gene calls are TRBV10-3 and TRBJ1-4, with 8 nucleotides matching TRBD1. CDR3 length equals 15 residues. Trimming cost V 5 bases and J 3 bases; bases outside gene matches: 5. Germline CDR1 reads ENHRY; CDR2 reads SYGVKD.

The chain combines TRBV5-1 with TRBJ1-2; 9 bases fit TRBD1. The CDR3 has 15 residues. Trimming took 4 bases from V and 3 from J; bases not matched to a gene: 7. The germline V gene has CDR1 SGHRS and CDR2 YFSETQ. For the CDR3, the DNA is TGCGCCAGCAGCACCTCAGGGACAGGGCACTATGGCTACACCTTC. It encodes CASSTSGTGHYGYTF.

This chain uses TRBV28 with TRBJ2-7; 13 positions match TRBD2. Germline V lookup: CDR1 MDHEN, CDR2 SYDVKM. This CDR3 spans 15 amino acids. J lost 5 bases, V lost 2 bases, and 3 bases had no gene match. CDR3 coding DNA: TGTGCCAGCAGTTTAGTGACTAGCGGGAGGAACGAGCAGTACTTC. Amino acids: CASSLVTSGRNEQYF.

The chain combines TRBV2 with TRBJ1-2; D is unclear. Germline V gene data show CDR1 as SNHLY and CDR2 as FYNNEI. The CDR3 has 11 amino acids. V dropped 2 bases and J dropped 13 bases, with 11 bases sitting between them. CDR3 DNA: TGTGCCAGCAGTGAAACGTGGGATTGCACCTTC. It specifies CASSETWDCTF.

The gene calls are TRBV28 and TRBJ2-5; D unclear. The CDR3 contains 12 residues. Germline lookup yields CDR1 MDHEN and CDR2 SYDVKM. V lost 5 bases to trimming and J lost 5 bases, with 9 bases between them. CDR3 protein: CASSGPRETQYF. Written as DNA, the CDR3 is TGTGCCAGCAGTGGTCCGAGGGAGACCCAGTACTTC. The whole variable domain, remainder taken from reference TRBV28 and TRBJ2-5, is DVKVTQSSRYLVKRTGEKVFLECVQDMDHENMFWYRQDPGLGLRLIYFSYDVKMKEKGDIPEGYSVSREKKERFSLILESASTNQTSMYLCASSGPRETQYFGPGTRLLVL.

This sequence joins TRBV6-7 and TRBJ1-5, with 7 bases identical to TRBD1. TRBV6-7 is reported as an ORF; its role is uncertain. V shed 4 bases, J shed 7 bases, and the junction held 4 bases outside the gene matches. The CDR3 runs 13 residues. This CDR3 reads CASSFTGEQPQHF. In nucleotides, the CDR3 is TGTGCCAGCAGTTTTACAGGGGAACAGCCCCAGCATTTT.

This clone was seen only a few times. CDR3 in amino acids: CASSVGWGNTEAFF. CDR3 bases: TGTGCCAGCAGCGTAGGATGGGGGAACACTGAAGCTTTCTTT. This chain uses TRBV9 with TRBJ1-1; D gene ambiguous. V gave up 0 bases and J gave up 1 base, with 7 bases separating them. The CDR3 extends over 14 amino acids. CDR1 and CDR2 from the germline V gene are SGDLS and YYNGEE.

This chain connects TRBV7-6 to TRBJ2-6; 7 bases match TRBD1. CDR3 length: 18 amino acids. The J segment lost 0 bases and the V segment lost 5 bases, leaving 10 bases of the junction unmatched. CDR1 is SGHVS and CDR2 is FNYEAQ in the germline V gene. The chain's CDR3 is CASSVTTGANSGANVLTF. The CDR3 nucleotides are TGTGCCAGCAGCGTAACTACAGGGGCGAACTCTGGGGCCAACGTCCTGACTTTC.

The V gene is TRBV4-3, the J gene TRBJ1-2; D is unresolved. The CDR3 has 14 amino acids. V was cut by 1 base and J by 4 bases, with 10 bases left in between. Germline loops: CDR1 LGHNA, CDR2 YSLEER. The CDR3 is CASSQGTAGYGYTF. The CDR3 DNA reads TGCGCCAGCAGCCAAGGAACCGCCGGCTATGGCTACACCTTC.

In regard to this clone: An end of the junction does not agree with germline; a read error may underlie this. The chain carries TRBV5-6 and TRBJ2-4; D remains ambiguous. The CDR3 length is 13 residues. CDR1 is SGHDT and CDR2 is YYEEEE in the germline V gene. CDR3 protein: CASSPGALTIYRF. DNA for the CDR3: TGTGCCAGCAGCCCAGGTGCCCTGACGATATATCGCTTC.

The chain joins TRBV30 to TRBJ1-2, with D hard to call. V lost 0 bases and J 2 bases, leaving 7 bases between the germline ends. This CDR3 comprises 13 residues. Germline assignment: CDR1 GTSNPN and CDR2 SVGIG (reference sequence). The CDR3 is CAWSVTGNYGYTF. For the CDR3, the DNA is TGTGCCTGGAGTGTTACCGGGAACTATGGCTACACCTTC.